This T cell receptor (beta chain) is from a study of blood T cells in healthy people across ages. This CDR3 region has 16 residues. The V and J ends lost 5 bases and 1 base, in that order; junction bases with no gene match: 9. Per germline, CDR1 SEHNR and CDR2 FQNEAQ (reference sequence). Sample-barcoded 5' priming and a J-beta primer mix drove a second PCR of 7 to 11 cycles. TCRdb re-called the 5' RACE reads with MiXCR, one entry per CDR3 protein. The sample lists about 780,000 distinct CDR3 sequences; 35% to 50% were seen once. Drawing of peripheral blood yielded about 10 milliliters from each donor.

Material for sequencing was blood. The rearrangement joins TRBV7-9 to TRBJ1-2; TRBD1 matches 8 bases. The receptor comes from a man older than 75 in good health. For the CDR3, the DNA is TGTGCCAGCAGCACCTACCCGGGACAGGTTAACTATGGCTACACCTTC. Amino acid sequence: CASSTYPGQVNYGYTF.